Listed below are T cell receptor beta chains from one sample, sequenced in a study of T cells in Graves' hyperthyroidism and ophthalmopathy. TCRdb independently ran MiXCR on the multiplex PCR reads; one entry per CDR3 protein. The sample has hundreds of thousands of distinct CDR3 sequences, about 25% seen once. Material for sequencing was blood. These receptors all stem from a man between 50 and 59 years old with Graves' hyperthyroidism. Each CDR3 is given without its conserved first and last residue. The size of a clone is reported for some rows only, either as once, few or many, or as a class for expanded clones.

v_call clone_size cdr3_aa
TRBV3-1 - ASSHPGAGNYGST
TRBV27 few ASSEQGKETQY
TRBV6-2/TRBV6-3 - ASTGFNEQF
TRBV11-3 many ASSMGLANQETQY
TRBV9 - ASTPGLSGETQY
TRBV4-1 few ASSRGREGRNEQF
TRBV3-1 few ASSPFTGLSYNEQF
TRBV19 - ASSPLALGANVLT
TRBV20-1 few SARPVDRNEQF
TRBV4-1 few ASSQGPGSYEQY
TRBV29-1 - SVNGGSNTGELF
TRBV5-1 - ASSLVGAVSNEQF
TRBV27 - ASSSRLAGGGKLDTQY
TRBV20-1 few SARGLARSSYEQY
TRBV5-1 once ASSSGTSEKLF
TRBV29-1 - SVAKTSGRAFSTDTQY
TRBV2 few ASSEQRRFQPQH
TRBV11-3 - ASSLDLGQGYEQY
TRBV9 - ASSVAWQGNTEAF
TRBV6-1 few ASRETGTYGYT
TRBV7-9 - ASSLVGRERNEQY
TRBV5-6 - ASSKGTGGFQTQY
TRBV12-3/TRBV12-4 many ASGEDSTDTQY
TRBV11-2 - ASSTLSPGQGRRSELF
TRBV19 few ASSIKVGHTEAF
TRBV6-1 - ASSEEGWTYSGRGGLF
TRBV29-1 - SARGQGRETQY